These 21 T cell receptor beta chains came from one sample sequenced in a study of blood T cells in healthy people across ages (dated by TCRdb to the mid-2010s). Library preparation employed 5' RACE. Sequenced using an Illumina HiSeq 2500. A second PCR of roughly 7 to 11 cycles was performed with a sample-barcoded 5' primer and a J-beta primer mix. TCRdb reran the public reads through fastp at Q25 and MiXCR, keeping productive beta chains. Merged by CDR3 protein, the rows form single entries marked with the most common genes and DNA. The sample table contains over 600,000 distinct CDR3 sequences; only one count was recorded for roughly 21% of them. The ten largest account for roughly 3.6% of the sample. The sequenced material came from blood. Receptor source: a man between 65 and 85 years old in good health.

Only a few counts were recorded for this clonotype. The chain is built from TRBV20-1 and TRBJ1-4; no firm D call. The V gene's germline CDR1 is DFQATT and CDR2 SNEGSKA (reference sequence). The CDR3 totals 15 residues. V lost 6 bases, J lost 2 bases, and 16 bases lay in between. DNA for the CDR3: TGCAGTGCCCTCCGTGGTGTAGGGACTAATGAAAAACTGTTTTTT. Its translation is CSALRGVGTNEKLFF.

This sequence joins TRBV5-1 and TRBJ2-4, with D maybe TRBD2 (5 bases). V lost 1 base to trimming and J lost 5 bases, with 16 bases between them. This CDR3 comprises 16 residues. Germline CDR1 and CDR2: SGHRS and YFSETQ. The CDR3 sequence: CASSLSGGLSENIQYF. The CDR3 nucleotides read TGCGCCAGCAGCTTGTCCGGAGGACTTTCTGAAAACATTCAGTACTTC.

This clonotype was seen only a few times. The chain links TRBV5-1 to TRBJ2-3; 7 bases are a match to TRBD1. The CDR3 runs to 15 residues. CDR1 SGHRS and CDR2 YFSETQ come from the germline V gene. J was trimmed by 1 base and V by 2 bases; bases with no gene match: 4. The CDR3 DNA is TGCGCCAGCAGCTTACGGACAGGCCGCACAGATACGCAGTATTTT. Its protein is CASSLRTGRTDTQYF.

The chain combines TRBV7-2 with TRBJ2-3; D might be TRBD2 (6 bases). V lost 1 base to trimming and J lost 4 bases, with 12 bases between them. Germline V gene lookup returns CDR1 SGHTA and CDR2 FQGNSA. This CDR3 region has 15 residues. The CDR3 nucleotides read TGTGCCAGCAGCTTAGTACCGGGAGATTCAGATACGCAGTATTTT. Protein sequence: CASSLVPGDSDTQYF.

V is TRBV4-3 and J is TRBJ1-5; 8 bases align to TRBD1. This CDR3 contains 18 residues. V shed 0 bases, J shed 5 bases, and the junction held 12 bases outside the gene matches. Germline CDR1 LGHNA, CDR2 YSLEER. The CDR3 sequence: CASSQDLTQGGFYQPQHF. Written as DNA, the CDR3 is TGCGCCAGCAGCCAAGATCTGACACAGGGGGGATTTTATCAGCCCCAGCATTTT.

A few counts support this clonotype. The V and J genes are TRBV6-2 or TRBV6-3 and TRBJ2-1; the match to TRBD1 covers 7 bases. Germline-derived CDR1 and CDR2 are MNHEY and SVGEGT. The V and J ends lost 8 bases and 3 bases, in that order; junction bases with no gene match: 10. The CDR3 extends over 15 amino acids. The CDR3 region has the DNA TGTGCCAGCCGAAGTACAGGGGTTAACTACAATGAGCAGTTCTTC. Its protein is CASRSTGVNYNEQFF.

As to this clonotype: Germline is not matched at one junction end, which may reflect a read error. The chain couples TRBV6-5 to TRBJ2-7; 9 bases are a match to TRBD1. CDR3 size: 17 residues. The germline gives CDR1 MNHEY, CDR2 SVGAGI. This chain's CDR3 is CANSYSRDRAFSYEQYF. The CDR3 region has the DNA TGTGCCAACAGTTACTCTCGGGACAGGGCATTTTCCTACGAGCAGTACTTC.

This clonotype was recorded at least ten times. A read error may account for a junction end that differs from germline. The chain recombines TRBV5-1 with TRBJ2-2; TRBD1 or TRBD2 may be the D gene (5 bases each). The CDR3 length is 14 residues. CDR1 SGHRS and CDR2 YFSETQ come from the germline V gene. DNA for the CDR3: TGTGCTAGCAGTCTGCAGGGGAACACCGGGGAGCTGTTTTTT. Encoded protein: CASSLQGNTGELFF.

With regard to this clonotype: Compared with germline, one end of the junction differs, possibly owing to a read error. The chain recombines TRBV3-1 with TRBJ2-7; D ambiguous. CDR1 LGHDT and CDR2 YNNKEL come from the germline V gene (reference sequence). The CDR3 totals 13 residues. Here the CDR3 DNA reads TGCGCCAGCGCGGATTCATCATCCTACGAGCAGTACTTC. Translation gives CASADSSSYEQYF.

The V gene is TRBV20-1, the J gene TRBJ2-5; tentatively, D is TRBD1 (6 bases). This CDR3 has 17 amino acids. The germline gives CDR1 DFQATT, CDR2 SNEGSKA (reference sequence). V was clipped by 3 bases and J by 2 bases, with 22 bases between them. The CDR3 here is CSASPLRPGEGQETQYF. CDR3 nucleotide sequence: TGCAGTGCTAGTCCGCTTAGACCAGGGGAAGGACAAGAGACCCAGTACTTC.

The chain employs TRBV4-1 and TRBJ1-5, with 9 bases lining up with TRBD1. The CDR3 runs to 16 residues. Germline-derived CDR1 and CDR2 are MGHRA and YSYEKL. Germline trimming cut 3 bases from V and 4 bases from J; bases unmatched to any gene: 7. The CDR3 sequence is CASSQVGTGLNQPQHF. The CDR3 nucleotides read TGCGCCAGCAGCCAGGTAGGGACAGGGTTAAATCAGCCCCAGCATTTT.

Points on this clonotype: A much larger clone is a single base away; this may be a read error. The chain is built from TRBV25-1 and TRBJ2-2; no clear D gene. CDR1 is MGHDK, CDR2 SYGVNS, per germline. The CDR3 loop spans 16 amino acids. The CDR3 reads CASSEIDFPNAGELFF. The CDR3 DNA reads as TGTGCCAGCAGTGAAATTGACTTCCCGAACGCCGGGGAGCTGTTTTTT.

This clonotype was detected a few times. This chain links TRBV2 with TRBJ1-4; a weak D match, TRBD1 (5 bases). The ends were cut back, 8 bases at V and 5 bases at J, with 12 bases in the middle. Germline CDR1 SNHLY, CDR2 FYNNEI. The CDR3 is 13 amino acids. This CDR3 reads CASVWGSNEKLFF. DNA of the CDR3: TGTGCCAGCGTTTGGGGGTCCAATGAAAAACTGTTTTTT.

The gene calls are TRBV6-6 and TRBJ1-4; weak D call: TRBD1 (5 bases). The CDR3 runs 15 residues. The V and J ends lost 6 bases and 7 bases respectively, with 18 bases between them. Germline CDR1 reads MNHNY; CDR2 reads SVGAGI (reference sequence). The CDR3 reads CASRYNVGVVEKLFF. CDR3 DNA: TGTGCCAGCAGGTACAATGTGGGGGTGGTTGAAAAACTGTTTTTT.

The sample holds a few counts of this clonotype. The rearrangement uses TRBV3-1 and TRBJ2-5; 9 bases agree with TRBD2. The DNA end is a closer match to TRBJ2-1, so the J assignment may be wrong. CDR1 and CDR2 from the germline V gene are LGHDT and YNNKEL (reference sequence). This CDR3 comprises 15 residues. The CDR3 nucleotides are TGTGCCAGCAGCCAAGATGCGGGAGGGTCTAATGAGCAGTTCTTC. This codes for CASSQDAGGSNEQFF.

This clonotype was observed a few times. J is TRBJ2-5 and V is TRBV5-1; D ambiguous. Gene TRBJ2-7 matches the end of the DNA better, so the J call may be wrong. There are 13 residues in the CDR3. The germline V gene has CDR1 SGHRS and CDR2 YFSETQ. As DNA, the CDR3 is TGCGCCAGCAGCTTGTTCGCCAGCTACGAGCAGTACTTC. This translates into CASSLFASYEQYF.

This clonotype has just a few counts. V and J are TRBV20-1 and TRBJ2-5; tentatively, D is TRBD1 (6 bases). V was shortened by 2 bases and J by 5 bases, with 12 bases between the two germline ends. This CDR3 is 13 amino acids long. Germline assignment: CDR1 DFQATT and CDR2 SNEGSKA (reference sequence). CDR3 loop: CSARKQGIETQYF. The CDR3 coding sequence is TGCAGTGCTAGAAAACAGGGTATTGAGACCCAGTACTTC.

This clonotype was detected a few times. The V and J genes are TRBV7-3 and TRBJ2-3; 9 nucleotides align to TRBD2. Germline assignment: CDR1 SGHTA and CDR2 FQGTGA. This CDR3 contains 16 residues. Germline trimming cut 5 bases from V and 2 bases from J; bases unmatched to any gene: 8. The CDR3 sequence is CASSPESGRYTDTQYF. In nucleotides, the CDR3 is TGTGCCAGCAGCCCCGAAAGCGGGAGGTACACAGATACGCAGTATTTT. Variable domain in full (rest from reference TRBV7-3 and TRBJ2-3): GAGVSQTPSNKVTEKGKYVELRCDPISGHTALYWYRQSLGQGPEFLIYFQGTGAADDSGLPNDRFFAVRPEGSVSTLKIQRTERGDSAVYLCASSPESGRYTDTQYFGPGTRLTVL.

The chain recombines TRBV12-3 or TRBV12-4 with TRBJ2-1; tentative D call: TRBD2 (5 bases). The germline V and J ends were trimmed by 8 bases and 3 bases, with 14 bases remaining between them. The CDR3 has 14 residues. CDR3 sequence (DNA): TGTGCCAGCGGGGAGTCTATCCGCTACAATGAGCAGTTCTTC. It is translated as CASGESIRYNEQFF.

This clonotype occurred many times. The chain has TRBV13 and TRBJ1-6; 11 nucleotides match TRBD1. The CDR3 runs 15 residues. Germline V CDR1 and CDR2: PRHDT, FYEKMQ (reference sequence). The junction had 6 bases not matched to a gene; V was cut back by 4 bases and J by 10 bases. The CDR3, as DNA: TGTGCCAGCAGCTCCCGGACAGGGGGCAAGTCACCCCTCCACTTT. This codes for CASSSRTGGKSPLHF.

This clonotype was seen a few times. The J gene is TRBJ1-1, the V gene TRBV12-3 or TRBV12-4, with D perhaps TRBD1 (5 bases). Trimming removed 6 bases from V and 4 bases from J, with 9 bases in between. The CDR3 covers 12 residues. The CDR3 loop is CASRVGGTEAFF. The CDR3 DNA reads as TGTGCCAGCAGAGTGGGGGGCACTGAAGCTTTCTTT.